The present T cell receptor (beta chain) was sequenced within a study of blood T cell repertoires in COVID-19. On the study more broadly: Acute and convalescent COVID-19 specimens originated in the United States, Italy and Spain.

Germline V gives CDR1 ENHRY, CDR2 SYGVKD. The CDR3 is 15 residues long. The V and J ends lost 4 bases and 4 bases respectively, with 14 bases between them. Clones were sequenced by immunoSEQ multiplex PCR, and TCRdb holds only the in-frame ones, with some missing. The sample lists roughly 220,000 clones, over 80% seen once, with less than 7% in the top ten. Resolution of symptoms, clearance, or two negative PCRs was present in recovered Cohort 3 donors. Sequencing input: PBMCs or T cells enriched from blood (not recorded which). This receptor was identified in a woman in her thirties or forties who had recovered from COVID-19. This chain connects TRBV10-3 to TRBJ1-3; TRBD1 might be the D (6 bases). Written as DNA, the CDR3 is TGTGCCATCAGTGGGACCGGGACAACAGGAAACACCATATATTTT. This codes for CAISGTGTTGNTIYF.